The following is a T cell receptor beta chain sequence with its context. As yet, its antigen is unknown. These data belong to a study of monozygotic twins with inflammatory bowel disease. General study points: Variability in patient repertoires may have come partly from differing immunosuppressive treatments. Fewer clonotypes were shared with others by IBD patients than by healthy twins, especially with disease activity. Diversity of TCRbeta measured by inverse Simpson was lower in IBD patients than in healthy co-twins.

Germline lookup yields CDR1 MNHEY and CDR2 SMNVEV (reference sequence). The CDR3 totals 15 residues. TCRdb reanalyzed the 5' RACE reads and collapses them to one entry per CDR3 protein, without DNA. The ten most abundant clones cover less than 9% of a sample with around 220,000 distinct CDR3 sequences. Each donor supplied roughly 2.4 ml of blood. This sequence joins TRBV27 and TRBJ1-2; the TRBD1 assignment by TCRdb is unverifiable without DNA. Sequenced input: blood. This sequence was found in a human donor with ulcerative colitis or Crohn's disease, or a healthy co-twin of an affected twin (not recorded which). CDR3 in amino acids: CASRPGTGGHYGYTF.